The 21 T cell receptor beta chains presented below share a single source sample, sequenced in a study of blood T cell repertoires in COVID-19 (dated by TCRdb to about 2020). The receptor library was made with the immunoSEQ multiplex PCR assay. What TCRdb holds here is the immuneACCESS table cut down to in-frame rearrangements. Part of the clones is not present; checked against another copy, under half of the missing clones reflect an unresolved V gene, and the others are unexplained. A total of 98,000 or so clones appear in this sample, 87% of them only once. The ten largest clones capture roughly 15% of the sample. The specimen sequenced was peripheral blood. These receptor sequences come from a man aged 50 to 60 with acute or convalescent COVID-19.

This clone showed up just a few times. The chain combines TRBV27 with TRBJ2-6; D perhaps matches TRBD1 (5 bases). CDR3 length: 14 amino acids. Germline V gives CDR1 MNHEY, CDR2 SMNVEV (reference sequence). Between the trimmed V and J ends, which lost 7 bases and 4 bases, there was a span of 11 bases. DNA of the CDR3: TGTGCCAGCAAAGGGGCGAGGGGGGCCAACGTCCTGACTTTC. It is translated as CASKGARGANVLTF. Variable domain in full (rest from reference TRBV27 and TRBJ2-6): EAQVTQNPRYLITVTGKKLTVTCSQNMNHEYMSWYRQDPGLGLRQIYYSMNVEVTDKGDVPEGYKVSRKEKRNFPLILESPSPNQTSLYFCASKGARGANVLTFGAGSRLTVL.

V gene TRBV7-6 combines with J gene TRBJ2-7; D is perhaps TRBD2 (5 bases). The germline CDR1 and CDR2 sequences are SGHVS and FNYEAQ. The V and J ends lost 0 bases and 0 bases respectively, with 12 bases between them. There are 16 residues in the CDR3. CDR3 protein: CASSLARAPSSYEQYF. In DNA, the CDR3 is TGTGCCAGCAGCTTAGCGAGGGCACCTAGCTCCTACGAGCAGTACTTC.

The chain couples TRBV10-3 to TRBJ2-2; tentatively, D is TRBD2 (5 bases). This CDR3 has 12 amino acids. Trimming removed 11 bases from V and 7 bases from J, with 14 bases in between. Looked up from germline, CDR1 is ENHRY and CDR2 is SYGVKD. This CDR3 reads CALKGRGGELFF. Here the CDR3 DNA reads TGTGCCCTGAAGGGCCGGGGCGGGGAGCTGTTTTTT.

The chain uses TRBV5-1 and TRBJ2-2; 9 bases fit TRBD2. The CDR3 spans 14 residues. The V segment lost 5 bases and the J segment 6 bases; nucleotides outside the gene matches: 5. Per the germline V gene, CDR1 is SGHRS and CDR2 is YFSETQ. This chain's CDR3 is CASRREGLAGELFF. CDR3 nucleotide sequence: TGCGCCAGCAGGCGGGAGGGCCTGGCCGGGGAGCTGTTTTTT.

The chain uses TRBV10-3 and TRBJ2-3; TRBD1 matches 12 bases. The length of the CDR3 is 16 residues. The V gene end was trimmed by 11 bases and the J gene end by 1 base; junction bases not matched to a gene: 10. Germline V lookup: CDR1 ENHRY, CDR2 SYGVKD. The CDR3 protein is CAASGTGGWGTDTQYF. For the CDR3, the DNA is TGTGCCGCCTCCGGGACAGGGGGCTGGGGCACAGATACGCAGTATTTT.

The chain combines TRBV3-1 (or the pseudogene TRBV3-2) with TRBJ2-3; 12 bases agree with TRBD2. The V segment lost 3 bases and the J segment 1 base; nucleotides outside the gene matches: 5. Germline CDR1 is LGHDT and CDR2 is YNNKEL (reference sequence). The CDR3 runs to 17 residues. This chain's CDR3 is CASSQNPSGRGTDTQYF. CDR3 DNA sequence: TGTGCCAGCAGCCAGAACCCTAGCGGGAGGGGCACAGATACGCAGTATTTT.

The V and J genes are TRBV24-1 and TRBJ2-5; TRBD2 might be the D (5 bases). The CDR3 is 16 amino acids. Germline CDR1 is KGHDR and CDR2 is SFDVKD. Trimming took off 0 bases at V and 0 bases at J, with 10 bases between the two ends. CDR3 nucleotides: TGTGCCACCAGTGATTTGGGTCCGGGGTACCAAGAGACCCAGTACTTC. Translating it yields CATSDLGPGYQETQYF.

The CDR3 sequence: CASSVGPNQPQHF. The CDR3 DNA reads TGTGCCAGCAGTGTGGGGCCCAATCAGCCCCAGCATTTT. The chain links TRBV6-4 to TRBJ1-5; D is perhaps TRBD1 (5 bases). The CDR3 consists of 13 residues. Trimming pared 4 bases from V and 3 bases from J, leaving 7 bases between. The germline gives CDR1 MRHNA, CDR2 SNTAGT.

The chain uses TRBV7-9 and TRBJ2-7, with D possibly being TRBD1 (6 bases). The CDR3 consists of 14 residues. The germline V gene encodes CDR1 SEHNR and CDR2 FQNEAQ (reference sequence). The V end lost 9 bases, the J end lost 4 bases, and 19 bases lay between the germline ends. The DNA of the CDR3 is TGTGCCAGTCCGGTTGGGGACACCGGATACGAGCAGTACTTC. It specifies CASPVGDTGYEQYF.

The rearrangement joins TRBV4-1 to TRBJ2-3, with D unresolved. Trimming shortened V by 6 bases and J by 0 bases, and 7 bases separated the two germline ends. The germline gives CDR1 MGHRA, CDR2 YSYEKL. The CDR3 is 13 amino acids. CDR3 nucleotides: TGCGCCAGCAGAGCATCCAGCACAGATACGCAGTATTTT. Its protein is CASRASSTDTQYF.

The genes are TRBV6-5 and TRBJ2-6; D ambiguous. The germline CDR1 and CDR2 sequences are MNHEY and SVGAGI. V was clipped by 6 bases and J by 3 bases, with 12 bases between them. There are 15 residues in the CDR3. The CDR3 here is CASRSDGRGANVLTF. The CDR3 DNA reads as TGTGCCAGCAGGTCTGATGGCCGTGGGGCCAACGTCCTGACTTTC.

The chain joins TRBV6-5 to TRBJ1-1; 8 bases line up with TRBD1. Trimming cost V 5 bases and J 6 bases; bases outside gene matches: 11. Germline V gives CDR1 MNHEY, CDR2 SVGAGI. This CDR3 comprises 15 residues. The CDR3 spells CASSRTGSKNSEAFF. CDR3 coding DNA: TGTGCCAGCAGTCGGACAGGGTCGAAAAACTCTGAAGCTTTCTTT.

The V gene is TRBV10-3, the J gene TRBJ2-7; D gene unclear. The germline V gene has CDR1 ENHRY and CDR2 SYGVKD. V dropped 0 bases and J dropped 2 bases, with 8 bases sitting between them. This CDR3 region has 14 residues. The CDR3 nucleotides are TGTGCCATCAGTGAGTCCCAGCGTCCCTACGAGCAGTACTTC. Protein: CAISESQRPYEQYF.

The chain uses TRBV10-3 and TRBJ2-3; tentative D call: TRBD2 (6 bases). V dropped 4 bases and J dropped 4 bases, with 12 bases sitting between them. The germline gives CDR1 ENHRY, CDR2 SYGVKD. The CDR3 sequence is 14 residues long. CDR3 nucleotides: TGTGCCATCAGTGGGCAGGGAGGAGCAGATACGCAGTATTTT. Translation gives CAISGQGGADTQYF.

The chain carries TRBV5-1 and TRBJ2-1; possibly TRBD1 for D (6 bases). Germline CDR1 is SGHRS and CDR2 is YFSETQ. Between the trimmed V and J ends, which lost 4 bases and 0 bases, there was a span of 11 bases. The CDR3 totals 15 residues. The chain's CDR3 is CASSITGYSYNEQFF. The CDR3 DNA follows: TGCGCCAGCAGCATCACAGGGTACTCCTACAATGAGCAGTTCTTC.

The genes are TRBV30 and TRBJ2-5; 12 bases agree with TRBD2. Trimming removed 2 bases from V and 0 bases from J; junction bases left unmatched: 4. In germline, CDR1 is GTSNPN, CDR2 SVGIG (reference sequence). This CDR3 contains 16 residues. CDR3: CAWSPGLAGYQETQYF. The CDR3 region has the DNA TGTGCCTGGAGTCCGGGACTAGCGGGCTACCAAGAGACCCAGTACTTC.

This rearrangement joins TRBV2 to TRBJ2-3, with D perhaps TRBD2 (6 bases). Trimming removed 7 bases from V and 1 base from J, with 12 bases in between. CDR1 is SNHLY, CDR2 FYNNEI, per germline. The CDR3 is 14 residues long. Here the CDR3 reads CASKTRGGTDTQYF. In DNA, the CDR3 is TGTGCCAGCAAGACTCGCGGGGGCACAGATACGCAGTATTTT.

This sequence joins TRBV12-3 or TRBV12-4 and TRBJ2-7; 7 nucleotides align to TRBD1. This CDR3 comprises 12 residues. Losses at the gene ends were 6 bases for V and 7 bases for J; bases not matched to a gene: 6. The CDR3 loop is CASRSTGREQYF. The CDR3 DNA reads as TGTGCCAGCAGATCGACAGGGAGAGAGCAGTACTTC.

The CDR3 DNA reads as TGTGCCAGTATGGCGACGGGACAGGGAGAAAATGAGCAGTTCTTC. As protein: CASMATGQGENEQFF. V gene TRBV19 combines with J gene TRBJ2-1, with TRBD1 matching 9 bases. Germline CDR1 and CDR2: LNHDA and SQIVND (reference sequence). This CDR3 is 15 amino acids long. V gave up 7 bases and J gave up 7 bases; unmatched junction bases: 11.

The chain recombines TRBV24-1 with TRBJ2-3; the match to TRBD2 covers 8 bases. Per the germline V gene, CDR1 is KGHDR and CDR2 is SFDVKD. Losses at the gene ends were 7 bases for V and 1 base for J; bases not matched to a gene: 0. The CDR3 is made up of 13 amino acids. This CDR3 is CATRTSGTDTQYF. The CDR3 nucleotides are TGTGCCACCAGGACTAGCGGCACAGATACGCAGTATTTT.

The chain uses TRBV5-5 and TRBJ2-7; D perhaps matches TRBD2 (5 bases). Germline V gene sequence: CDR1 SGHKS, CDR2 YYEKEE (reference sequence). The length of the CDR3 is 14 residues. The V and J ends lost 0 bases and 2 bases respectively, with 9 bases between them. The CDR3 is CASSLGLNAYEQYF. In DNA form, the CDR3 reads TGTGCCAGCAGCTTGGGACTAAACGCCTACGAGCAGTACTTC.